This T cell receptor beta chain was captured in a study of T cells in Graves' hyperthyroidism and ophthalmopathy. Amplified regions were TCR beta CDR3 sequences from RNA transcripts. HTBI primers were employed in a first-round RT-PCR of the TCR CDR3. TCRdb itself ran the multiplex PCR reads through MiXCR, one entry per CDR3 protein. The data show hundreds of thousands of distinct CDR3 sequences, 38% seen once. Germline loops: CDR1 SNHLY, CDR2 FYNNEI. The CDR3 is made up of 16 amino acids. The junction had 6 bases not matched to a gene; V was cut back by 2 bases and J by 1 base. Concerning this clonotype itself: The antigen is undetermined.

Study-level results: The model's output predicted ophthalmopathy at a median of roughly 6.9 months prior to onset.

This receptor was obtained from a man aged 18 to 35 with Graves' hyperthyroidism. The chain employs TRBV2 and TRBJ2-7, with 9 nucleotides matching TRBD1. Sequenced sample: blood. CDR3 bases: TGTGCCAGCAGTGAATTGGGACAGGGCCGTTCCTACGAGCAGTACTTC. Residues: CASSELGQGRSYEQYF.